This TCR beta chain was sequenced in a study of blood T cell repertoires in COVID-19. Study as a whole: Acute-phase and convalescent COVID-19 samples originated in the United States, Italy and Spain. The cDNA or gDNA used as material had been derived from T cells, B-cell-depleted T cells, or PBMCs.

In the original analysis: Amplification of reference gene primers was used by the study to estimate nucleated cell counts. TCRdb keeps only in-frame clones here, not all; method: immunoSEQ multiplex PCR. The V and J calls and clone size were taken over from that table, and D and trimming were inferred from the DNA. The sample yields fewer than 250,000 clones, about 83% seen once. CDR3 length: 16 amino acids. Germline V CDR1 and CDR2: LGHDT, YNNKEL (reference sequence). J lost 7 bases, V lost 6 bases, and 13 bases had no gene match. Seattle patients were enrolled while actively infected and followed longitudinally.

The V call is TRBV3-1 (or the pseudogene TRBV3-2), the J call TRBJ1-4; 8 bases agree with TRBD1. The sample comprised peripheral blood. The origin of this receptor is a woman older than 75 with COVID-19, enrolled during active disease. CDR3 coding DNA: TGTGCCAGCAGGGCAGGGGGCGGGTTGGGGAGTGAAAAACTGTTTTTT. Its protein is CASRAGGGLGSEKLFF.